The sequence of this T cell receptor beta chain was determined in a study of T cells in localized non-small cell lung cancer. Points from the study as a whole: There was higher T cell clonality in uninvolved adjacent lung than in tumor, and it was highest there. For the top 100 tumor clones, a median roughly 55 also appeared in adjacent lung. Longer overall survival was associated with a higher density of T cells in the blood.

Repertoires were generated with immunoSEQ multiplex PCR, while TCRdb's copy carries only in-frame clones and drops some. Here the sample spans over 55,000 clones, under 90% being singletons. As regards this clone: Its matching antigen is unknown.

Germline V lookup: CDR1 SGHTA, CDR2 FQGNSA. The CDR3 covers 19 residues. Trimming at V came to 4 bases and at J to 3 bases, leaving 18 bases not matched to a gene. The TCR sequence derives from a woman aged 35-70 years with stage I lung adenocarcinoma. V gene TRBV7-2 combines with J gene TRBJ2-3; 8 bases fit TRBD2. The sequences come from peripheral blood, collected before any cancer treatment. CDR3 in amino acids: CASSSPRPGLVSATDTQYF. In nucleotides, the CDR3 is TGTGCCAGCAGCTCCCCTCGGCCGGGACTAGTTTCCGCTACAGATACGCAGTATTTT. Based on the CDR3 plus reference TRBV7-2 and TRBJ2-3, the full variable domain is GAGVSQSPSNKVTEKGKDVELRCDPISGHTALYWYRQSLGQGLEFLIYFQGNSAPDKSGLPSDRFSAERTGGSVSTLTIQRTQQEDSAVYLCASSSPRPGLVSATDTQYFGPGTRLTVL.